Listed below are T cell receptor beta chains from one sample, sequenced in a study of glioma-infiltrating T cells after dendritic cell vaccination. Only in-frame clones appear in the TCRdb table, and some are missing; sequencing was by immunoSEQ multiplex PCR. The table lists 85,000 or so clones, about 85% of them singletons, with around 8.5% in the top ten. Specimen: blood, collected after dendritic cell vaccination. The receptors stem from a human donor with glioblastoma. Each CDR3 is given with its conserved first and last residue. A D gene is named only where the DNA matches it firmly. Clone size is given for some rows only: seen once, a few or many times, or a class if the clone is expanded.

d_gene: -; len: 14; abundance: -; v_gene: TRBV6-5; j_gene: TRBJ2-3; CDR3nt: TGTGCCAGCAGTTACCTAGCAGGCACAGATACGCAGTATTTT; CDR3aa: CASSYLAGTDTQYF
d_gene: TRBD2; len: 12; abundance: -; v_gene: TRBV7-2; j_gene: TRBJ2-3; CDR3nt: TGTGCCAGCAGCCGGGGGGGGGATACGCAGTATTTT; CDR3aa: CASSRGGDTQYF
d_gene: -; len: 15; abundance: -; v_gene: TRBV28; j_gene: TRBJ1-1; CDR3nt: TGTGCCACCTCCCCGTCCGGGACTGTAAACACTGAAGCTTTCTTT; CDR3aa: CATSPSGTVNTEAFF
d_gene: -; len: 13; abundance: -; v_gene: TRBV30; j_gene: TRBJ2-1; CDR3nt: TGTGCCTGGAGTGTGCAGAACTACAATGAGCAGTTCTTC; CDR3aa: CAWSVQNYNEQFF
d_gene: -; len: 11; abundance: -; v_gene: TRBV7-9; j_gene: TRBJ2-7; CDR3nt: TGTGCCAGCAGTGATCAGGATCGGCAGTACTTC; CDR3aa: CASSDQDRQYF
d_gene: -; len: 16; abundance: -; v_gene: TRBV7-9; j_gene: TRBJ2-2; CDR3nt: TGTGCCAGCAGCTTAGGAGGGACACCAAACACCGGGGAGCTGTTTTTT; CDR3aa: CASSLGGTPNTGELFF
d_gene: -; len: 15; abundance: -; v_gene: TRBV4-3; j_gene: TRBJ1-5; CDR3nt: TGCGCCAGCAGCCAAGATTGGACAGTTGATCAGCCCCAGCATTTT; CDR3aa: CASSQDWTVDQPQHF
d_gene: TRBD1; len: 16; abundance: -; v_gene: TRBV7-9; j_gene: TRBJ2-1; CDR3nt: TGTGCCAGCAGCTATAGAGGGGACAGGGCCTACAATGAGCAGTTCTTC; CDR3aa: CASSYRGDRAYNEQFF
d_gene: -; len: 13; abundance: -; v_gene: TRBV6-6; j_gene: TRBJ1-2; CDR3nt: TGTGCCAGCAGTTACCTGGGGGCGCATGGCTACACCTTC; CDR3aa: CASSYLGAHGYTF
d_gene: -; len: 16; abundance: -; v_gene: TRBV19; j_gene: TRBJ2-6; CDR3nt: TGTGCCAGTAGCCCCTTGCGGGGTTACGGGGCCAACGTCCTGACTTTC; CDR3aa: CASSPLRGYGANVLTF
d_gene: -; len: 13; abundance: -; v_gene: TRBV6-5; j_gene: TRBJ2-7; CDR3nt: TGTGCCAGCAGTCCGAACAGGGTCTACGAGCAGTACTTC; CDR3aa: CASSPNRVYEQYF
d_gene: TRBD2; len: 15; abundance: -; v_gene: TRBV7-6; j_gene: TRBJ2-3; CDR3nt: TGTGCCAGCAGCTTAGCTGCGGGGGGAACAGATACGCAGTATTTT; CDR3aa: CASSLAAGGTDTQYF
d_gene: TRBD2; len: 13; abundance: -; v_gene: TRBV7-3; j_gene: TRBJ2-5; CDR3nt: TGTGCCAGCAGCTTGCGCGGGAGCGAGACCCAGTACTTC; CDR3aa: CASSLRGSETQYF
d_gene: -; len: 14; abundance: -; v_gene: TRBV25-1; j_gene: TRBJ1-1; CDR3nt: TGTGCCAGCAGACCCGGAGGGATGAACACTGAAGCTTTCTTT; CDR3aa: CASRPGGMNTEAFF
d_gene: -; len: 12; abundance: -; v_gene: TRBV19; j_gene: TRBJ1-5; CDR3nt: TGTGCCAGTAGTCCCCAGGGCCAGCCCCAGCATTTT; CDR3aa: CASSPQGQPQHF
d_gene: TRBD1; len: 17; abundance: -; v_gene: TRBV7-2; j_gene: TRBJ1-3; CDR3nt: TGTGCCAGCAGCTTAGTTCCGACAGGGACCTCTGGAAACACCATATATTTT; CDR3aa: CASSLVPTGTSGNTIYF
d_gene: TRBD2; len: 14; abundance: -; v_gene: TRBV5-4; j_gene: TRBJ2-7; CDR3nt: TGTGCCAGCTGGACTAGCGGGCTGACGGGCGAGCAGTACTTC; CDR3aa: CASWTSGLTGEQYF
d_gene: -; len: 11; abundance: few; v_gene: TRBV6-5; j_gene: TRBJ1-2; CDR3nt: TGTGCCTGTGGCAGGGCTTATGGCTACACCTTC; CDR3aa: CACGRAYGYTF
d_gene: TRBD2; len: 15; abundance: -; v_gene: TRBV27; j_gene: TRBJ2-3; CDR3nt: TGTGCCAGCAGTTTTGGCGGGAGAATGAGGGATACGCAGTATTTT; CDR3aa: CASSFGGRMRDTQYF
d_gene: -; len: 16; abundance: -; v_gene: TRBV7-2; j_gene: TRBJ2-7; CDR3nt: TGTGCCAGCAGCTTCTACCCCGGGACAAGTTTATTAGAGCAGTACTTC; CDR3aa: CASSFYPGTSLLEQYF
d_gene: -; len: 16; abundance: -; v_gene: TRBV29-1; j_gene: TRBJ2-1; CDR3nt: TGCAGCGTCCCGAGGGTGGACGGGCCTTTTTGGAGTGAGCAGTTCTTC; CDR3aa: CSVPRVDGPFWSEQFF
d_gene: TRBD1; len: 15; abundance: -; v_gene: TRBV5-4; j_gene: TRBJ2-7; CDR3nt: TGTGCCAGCAGCTTGGGACGGGACAGATCCTACGAGCAGTACTTC; CDR3aa: CASSLGRDRSYEQYF
d_gene: TRBD2; len: 17; abundance: -; v_gene: TRBV4-1; j_gene: TRBJ2-1; CDR3nt: TGCGCCAGCAGCCAGGGGGGAGGGGTAGCCGCCTACAATGAGCAGTTCTTC; CDR3aa: CASSQGGGVAAYNEQFF
d_gene: TRBD1; len: 13; abundance: -; v_gene: TRBV6-5; j_gene: TRBJ1-2; CDR3nt: TGTGCCAGCAGTTTACAGGGGACCTATGGCTACACCTTC; CDR3aa: CASSLQGTYGYTF
d_gene: -; len: 14; abundance: -; v_gene: TRBV11-2; j_gene: TRBJ1-3; CDR3nt: TGTGCCAGCAGCTCAGGGGTTACTGGAAACACCATATATTTT; CDR3aa: CASSSGVTGNTIYF
d_gene: -; len: 13; abundance: -; v_gene: TRBV7-6; j_gene: TRBJ1-4; CDR3nt: TGTGCCAGCAGCACTACACAGGGTGTAAAACTGTTTTTT; CDR3aa: CASSTTQGVKLFF
d_gene: -; len: 13; abundance: few; v_gene: TRBV4-2; j_gene: TRBJ1-2; CDR3nt: TGTGCCAGCAGCCAAGGGACAGACTATGGCTACACCTTC; CDR3aa: CASSQGTDYGYTF